The 26 T cell receptor beta chains listed next were all sequenced from one sample in a study of Graves' ophthalmopathy and Graves' hyperthyroidism listed by TCRdb under 2018. This sample was sequenced with an Illumina HiSeq 2000. TCR beta CDR3 regions were amplified from RNA transcripts for repertoire sequencing. The first round of RT-PCR was done with HTBI primers and the Qiagen OneStep RT-PCR kit, and was followed by a second round of multiplex PCR, then size selection and purification. TCRdb's own reprocessing of the public reads used fastp at Q25 and MiXCR and kept productive beta chains. Identical CDR3 protein sequences are pooled into one entry, listed with their most common genes and DNA. Recorded for this sample are 200,000 to 300,000 distinct CDR3 sequences; around 45% of them occurred a single time. The ten largest clones represent around half of the sample. The sample taken for sequencing was peripheral blood. These receptors were collected from an adult man with Graves' ophthalmopathy.

The gene calls are TRBV18 and TRBJ1-1, with D possibly matching TRBD1 (6 bases). V was shortened by 8 bases and J by 6 bases, with 19 bases between the two germline ends. This CDR3 is built from 14 residues. Germline V gene data show CDR1 as KGHSH and CDR2 as LQKENI. Here the CDR3 DNA reads TGTGCCAGCGCGAAGGGGGGCCCTAACGCTGAAGCTTTCTTT. Translated: CASAKGGPNAEAFF.

There are a few counts of this clonotype. This chain uses TRBV20-1 with TRBJ2-7; 7 nucleotides line up with TRBD1. This CDR3 has 13 residues. The V and J ends lost 6 bases and 4 bases, in that order; junction bases with no gene match: 9. The germline V gene has CDR1 DFQATT and CDR2 SNEGSKA (reference sequence). CDR3 in DNA: TGCAGTGCGAAGACAGGGAATGAGTACGAGCAGTACTTC. This sequence encodes CSAKTGNEYEQYF.

This clonotype was picked up a small number of times. The chain couples TRBV7-2 to TRBJ2-6; D may be TRBD1 (5 bases). The ends were cut back, 4 bases at V and 2 bases at J, with 9 bases in the middle. CDR1 and CDR2 (germline): SGHTA, FQGNSA. CDR3 length equals 15 residues. The CDR3 sequence is CASSSRVAGANVLTF. In DNA, the CDR3 is TGTGCCAGCAGCTCCAGGGTGGCTGGGGCCAACGTCCTGACTTTC. Based on the CDR3 plus reference TRBV7-2 and TRBJ2-6, the full variable domain is GAGVSQSPSNKVTEKGKDVELRCDPISGHTALYWYRQSLGQGLEFLIYFQGNSAPDKSGLPSDRFSAERTGGSVSTLTIQRTQQEDSAVYLCASSSRVAGANVLTFGAGSRLTVL.

This chain connects TRBV9 to TRBJ1-1; no clear D gene. Germline assignment: CDR1 SGDLS and CDR2 YYNGEE. The CDR3 is 15 residues long. V was shortened by 4 bases and J by 4 bases, with 17 bases between the two germline ends. The CDR3 DNA follows: TGTGCCAGCAGCAATAGTAAGAACCTAGGCACTGAAGCTTTCTTT. This gives the protein CASSNSKNLGTEAFF.

This clonotype occurred a few times. The chain has TRBV28 and TRBJ2-7; 8 nucleotides line up with TRBD1. From germline, CDR1 is MDHEN and CDR2 SYDVKM. The CDR3 is 15 residues long. V was clipped by 6 bases and J by 3 bases; unmatched bases: 10. This CDR3 reads CASSPTGAGFYEQYF. The CDR3 bases are TGTGCCAGCAGCCCGACAGGGGCCGGTTTCTACGAGCAGTACTTC. The full variable domain, in which reference TRBV28 and TRBJ2-7 provide the parts outside the CDR3, is DVKVTQSSRYLVKRTGEKVFLECVQDMDHENMFWYRQDPGLGLRLIYFSYDVKMKEKGDIPEGYSVSREKKERFSLILESASTNQTSMYLCASSPTGAGFYEQYFGPGTRLTVT.

Comments on this clonotype: A much more abundant neighbour one base away suggests this may be a read error. V is TRBV7-2 and J is TRBJ2-6; 8 positions agree with TRBD2. This CDR3 comprises 17 residues. Germline lookup yields CDR1 SGHTA and CDR2 FQGNSA. The CDR3 sequence is CASSPSGGGPGANILTF. The CDR3 bases are TGTGCCAGCAGCCCGTCGGGGGGGGGTCCTGGGGCCAACATCCTGACTTTC. The full variable domain, in which reference TRBV7-2 and TRBJ2-6 provide the parts outside the CDR3, is GAGVSQSPSNKVTEKGKDVELRCDPISGHTALYWYRQSLGQGLEFLIYFQGNSAPDKSGLPSDRFSAERTGGSVSTLTIQRTQQEDSAVYLCASSPSGGGPGANILTFGAGSRLTVL.

The chain carries TRBV9 and TRBJ1-6; D may be TRBD1 (5 bases). The V and J ends lost 4 bases and 5 bases respectively, with 13 bases between them. The CDR3 totals 15 residues. The germline V gene has CDR1 SGDLS and CDR2 YYNGEE. CDR3 sequence reads: CASSQQELDNSPLHF. The CDR3 DNA is TGTGCCAGCAGCCAACAGGAGTTAGATAATTCACCCCTCCACTTT.

The chain combines TRBV7-9 with TRBJ1-5; D not certain. Germline assignment: CDR1 SEHNR and CDR2 FQNEAQ (reference sequence). V was cut by 4 bases and J by 0 bases, with 7 bases left in between. The CDR3 is 14 amino acids. The CDR3 is CASSSAGSNQPQHF. Here the CDR3 DNA reads TGTGCCAGCAGCTCTGCGGGTAGCAATCAGCCCCAGCATTTT.

This clonotype has just a few counts. V and J are TRBV10-3 and TRBJ2-5; 13 bases are shared with TRBD2. The CDR3 length is 17 residues. Looked up from germline, CDR1 is ENHRY and CDR2 is SYGVKD. Trimming took 3 bases from V and 5 from J; bases not matched to a gene: 9. CDR3 DNA sequence: TGTGCCATCAGTGATGGGACTAGCGGGATGAGAGGGGAGACCCAGTACTTC. Encoded protein: CAISDGTSGMRGETQYF.

Note on this clonotype: The junction departs from germline at one end; a sequencing error may be responsible. The genes are TRBV20-1 and TRBJ2-7, with 9 bases lining up with TRBD2. Germline V gene data show CDR1 as DFQATT and CDR2 as SNEGSKA (reference sequence). The CDR3 totals 13 residues. CDR3 loop: CSARSSGTYEQNF. Written as DNA, the CDR3 is TGCAGTGCTAGGTCTAGCGGGACCTACGAGCAGAACTTC.

The gene calls are TRBV7-3 and TRBJ2-5; D possibly corresponds to TRBD2 (7 bases). Gene TRBJ2-1 matches the end of the DNA better, so the J call may be wrong. Per the germline V gene, CDR1 is SGHTA and CDR2 is FQGTGA. This CDR3 has 15 amino acids. DNA for the CDR3: TGTGCCAGCAGCTTAGGGACGGGGGGCGACAATGAGCAGTTCTTC. Translating it yields CASSLGTGGDNEQFF.

This clonotype was counted between two and nine times. V gene TRBV3-1 combines with J gene TRBJ1-1; weak D call: TRBD1 (5 bases). Germline V gene sequence: CDR1 LGHDT, CDR2 YNNKEL (reference sequence). This CDR3 region has 14 residues. Trimming shortened V by 2 bases and J by 11 bases, and 18 bases separated the two germline ends. CDR3 bases: TGTGCCAGCAGCCAACAGTCAGGGAATCGTTTGGCTTTCTTT. It encodes CASSQQSGNRLAFF.

This clonotype came up many times. V gene TRBV2 combines with J gene TRBJ1-2; 9 nucleotides align to TRBD1. CDR3 length equals 13 residues. CDR1 and CDR2 (germline): SNHLY, FYNNEI. V lost 7 bases, J lost 4 bases, and 4 bases stayed unmatched. CDR3 DNA sequence: TGTGCCAGCAACGGACAGGGGAGCTATGGCTACACCTTC. It encodes CASNGQGSYGYTF.

Note on this clonotype: Given a much more abundant clone one base away, this may be a read error. The J gene is TRBJ1-2, the V gene TRBV10-2; TRBD1 might be the D (5 bases). This CDR3 is built from 14 residues. The germline gives CDR1 WSHSY, CDR2 SAAADI. The CDR3 protein is CASSEGRANYGHTF. CDR3 bases: TGCGCCAGCAGTGAGGGCAGGGCTAACTATGGCCACACCTTC.

This chain connects TRBV24-1 to TRBJ2-5, with 9 bases aligning to TRBD1. Unmatched junction bases numbered 8, after V lost 3 bases and J lost 7 bases. Germline-derived CDR1 and CDR2 are KGHDR and SFDVKD. This CDR3 spans 15 amino acids. CDR3 protein: CATSDVPGQGSTQYF. DNA of the CDR3: TGTGCCACCAGTGATGTTCCGGGACAGGGTTCGACCCAGTACTTC.

The V call is TRBV29-1, the J call TRBJ2-5; D may be TRBD2 (7 bases). Germline V gene data show CDR1 as SQVTM and CDR2 as ANQGSEA. The CDR3 spans 13 residues. The V and J ends lost 5 bases and 1 base respectively, with 11 bases between them. CDR3 DNA: TGCAGCGTTAAGGCGGGGGCCCAAGAGACCCAGTACTTC. Translated, it gives CSVKAGAQETQYF.

As to this clonotype: One end of the junction does not line up with germline, which may come from a read error. V gene TRBV7-3 combines with J gene TRBJ2-5; 10 bases agree with TRBD2. The CDR3 loop spans 15 amino acids. Germline-derived CDR1 and CDR2 are SGHTA and FQGTGA. This chain's CDR3 is CVSSQGAGGLETQYF. DNA for the CDR3: TGCGTCAGCAGCCAAGGAGCGGGGGGGCTGGAGACCCAGTACTTC.

A single count supports this clonotype. The CDR3 DNA sequence: TGCAGCGTTGCGGACAGGGGGCGGTTCCCCAACGTCCTGACTTTC. It translates to CSVADRGRFPNVLTF. The chain joins TRBV29-1 to TRBJ2-6; the match to TRBD1 covers 11 bases. The V and J ends lost 4 bases and 8 bases, in that order; junction bases with no gene match: 7. Germline V gene sequence: CDR1 SQVTM, CDR2 ANQGSEA. The CDR3 covers 15 residues.

The table lists this clonotype with many counts. The chain couples TRBV7-2 to TRBJ1-6, with a weak D call TRBD1 (6 bases). V lost 4 bases and J lost 7, with 17 bases in between. The CDR3 loop spans 16 amino acids. Per germline, CDR1 SGHTA and CDR2 FQGNSA. The CDR3 bases are TGTGCCAGCAGCTCTCTGGGGGCGGCTGGGAATTCACCCCTCCACTTT. Residues: CASSSLGAAGNSPLHF.

This chain joins TRBV3-1 and TRBJ1-2; no firm D call. The CDR3 spans 13 residues. Trimming cost V 8 bases and J 4 bases, with 14 bases left between them. CDR1 is LGHDT, CDR2 YNNKEL, per germline (reference sequence). CDR3 protein: CASQGSRPYGYTF. The CDR3 DNA reads as TGTGCCAGCCAAGGGTCGAGGCCCTATGGCTACACCTTC.

This clonotype was seen a handful of times. The rearrangement links TRBV29-1 to TRBJ2-6; unclear D gene. This CDR3 is built from 13 residues. Germline values: CDR1 SQVTM, CDR2 ANQGSEA. The V end was cut by 2 bases, the J end by 4 bases, with 6 bases between. CDR3 amino acids: CSVELRGANVLTF. CDR3 sequence (DNA): TGCAGCGTTGAACTTCGAGGGGCCAACGTCCTGACTTTC.

This clonotype was recorded many times. V usage is TRBV20-1 and J usage is TRBJ2-6, with no clear D. The length of the CDR3 is 14 residues. V lost 2 bases to trimming and J lost 0 bases, with 5 bases between them. Germline CDR1 reads DFQATT; CDR2 reads SNEGSKA (reference sequence). The CDR3 region has the DNA TGCAGTGCTAGACAGCGCTCTGGGGCCAACGTCCTGACTTTC. Translating it yields CSARQRSGANVLTF.

The chain employs TRBV29-1 and TRBJ2-3; no clear D gene. CDR1 and CDR2 (germline): SQVTM, ANQGSEA. The CDR3 is 12 amino acids. Trimming removed 4 bases from V and 5 bases from J, with 10 bases in between. The CDR3 nucleotides read TGCAGCGTTGCAGGATTCGTAGATACGCAGTATTTT. Protein sequence: CSVAGFVDTQYF.

The chain links TRBV15 to TRBJ2-3; 9 bases are shared with TRBD1. V was clipped by 3 bases and J by 1 base; unmatched bases: 8. The CDR3 totals 17 residues. Germline V gene data show CDR1 as LNHNV and CDR2 as YYDKDF (reference sequence). The CDR3 DNA reads TGTGCCACCAGCAGTGCCCGAACAGGGGGCGGCACAGATACGCAGTATTTT. The encoded protein is CATSSARTGGGTDTQYF.

This clonotype was detected only a few times. A read error may produce the germline difference seen at one junction end. The rearrangement links TRBV10-3 to TRBJ2-7, with unresolved D. The germline V gene encodes CDR1 ENHRY and CDR2 SYGVKD. The CDR3 extends over 13 amino acids. The CDR3 DNA reads as TGTGCCAGCAGTCGATTAAAAGGGTACGAGCAGTACTTC. Translation gives CASSRLKGYEQYF.

The chain uses TRBV6-5 and TRBJ1-2, with D possibly matching TRBD1 (6 bases). V dropped 0 bases and J dropped 8 bases, with 16 bases sitting between them. This CDR3 comprises 15 residues. CDR1 is MNHEY, CDR2 SVGAGI, per germline. In DNA, the CDR3 is TGTGCCAGCAGTTACTCGTCAGGGGAGATTTTCGGCTACACCTTC. Translated: CASSYSSGEIFGYTF.